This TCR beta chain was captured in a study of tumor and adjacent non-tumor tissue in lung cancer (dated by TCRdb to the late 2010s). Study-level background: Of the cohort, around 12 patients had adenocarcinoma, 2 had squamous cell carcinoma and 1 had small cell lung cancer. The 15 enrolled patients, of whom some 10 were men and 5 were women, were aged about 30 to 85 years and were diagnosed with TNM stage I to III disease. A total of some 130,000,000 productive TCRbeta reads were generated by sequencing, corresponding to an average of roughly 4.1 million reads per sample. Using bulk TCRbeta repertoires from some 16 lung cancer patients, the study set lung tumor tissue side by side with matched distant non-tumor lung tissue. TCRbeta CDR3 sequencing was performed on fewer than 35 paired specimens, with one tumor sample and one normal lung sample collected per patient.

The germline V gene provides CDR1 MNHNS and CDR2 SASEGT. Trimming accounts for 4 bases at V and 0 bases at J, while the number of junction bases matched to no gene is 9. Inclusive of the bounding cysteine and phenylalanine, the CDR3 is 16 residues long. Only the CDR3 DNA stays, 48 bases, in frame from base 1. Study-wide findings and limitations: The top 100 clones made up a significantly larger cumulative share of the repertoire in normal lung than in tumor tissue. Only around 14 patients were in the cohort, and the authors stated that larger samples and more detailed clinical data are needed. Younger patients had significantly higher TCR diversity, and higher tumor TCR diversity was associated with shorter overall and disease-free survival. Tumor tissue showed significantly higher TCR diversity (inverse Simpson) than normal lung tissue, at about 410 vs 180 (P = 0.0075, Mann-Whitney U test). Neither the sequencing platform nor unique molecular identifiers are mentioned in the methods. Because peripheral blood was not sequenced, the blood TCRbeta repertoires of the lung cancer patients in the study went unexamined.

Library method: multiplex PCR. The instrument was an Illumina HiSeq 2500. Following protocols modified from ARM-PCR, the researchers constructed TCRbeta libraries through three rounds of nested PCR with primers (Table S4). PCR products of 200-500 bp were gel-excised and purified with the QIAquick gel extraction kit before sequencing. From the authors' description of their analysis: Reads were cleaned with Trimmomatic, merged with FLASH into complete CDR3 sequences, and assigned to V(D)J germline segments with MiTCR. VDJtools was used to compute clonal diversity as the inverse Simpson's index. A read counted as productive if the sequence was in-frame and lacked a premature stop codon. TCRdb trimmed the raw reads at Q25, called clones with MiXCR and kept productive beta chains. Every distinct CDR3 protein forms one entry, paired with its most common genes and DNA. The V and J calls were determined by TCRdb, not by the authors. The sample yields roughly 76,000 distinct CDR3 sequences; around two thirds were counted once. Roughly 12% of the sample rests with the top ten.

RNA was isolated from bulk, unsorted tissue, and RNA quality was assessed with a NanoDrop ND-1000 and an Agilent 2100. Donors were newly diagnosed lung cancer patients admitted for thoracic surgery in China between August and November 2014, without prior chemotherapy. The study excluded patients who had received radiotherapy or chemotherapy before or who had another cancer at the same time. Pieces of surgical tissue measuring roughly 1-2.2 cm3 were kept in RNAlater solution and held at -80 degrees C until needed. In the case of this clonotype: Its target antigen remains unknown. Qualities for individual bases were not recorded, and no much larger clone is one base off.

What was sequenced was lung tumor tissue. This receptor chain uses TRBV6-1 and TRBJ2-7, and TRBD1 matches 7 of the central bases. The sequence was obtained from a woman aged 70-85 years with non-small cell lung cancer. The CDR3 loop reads CASSGGVRDSSYEQYF. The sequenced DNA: TGTGCCAGCAGTGGGGGTGTTAGGGACAGCTCCTACGAGCAGTACTTC.